This TCR beta chain came from a study of T cell responses to AZD1222 COVID-19 vaccine. CDR1 and CDR2 from the germline V gene are MNHNS and SASEGT. V dropped 6 bases and J dropped 9; count of bases not matched to a gene: 4. The CDR3 consists of 11 residues. For this clone: Its specificity is unknown.

The repertoire was sequenced with immunoSEQ multiplex PCR; TCRdb's copy has only in-frame clones and lacks some. Here the sample spans 100,000 to 120,000 clones, 86% being singletons. The study, taken as a whole, reports: Following two doses of AZD1222, Spike-specific TCR breadth and depth rose. Most donors were white British, females outnumbered males, and clonal diversity was possibly underestimated.

The material was peripheral blood, obtained on day 0 of AZD1222 vaccination. The receptor was derived from an adult in good health. The chain carries TRBV6-1 and TRBJ1-1; 7 nucleotides agree with TRBD1. This CDR3 reads CASSGQAQAFF. As DNA, the CDR3 is TGTGCCAGCAGCGGACAGGCTCAAGCTTTCTTT.